This TCR beta chain came from a study of cytomegalovirus exposure and HLA in healthy donors. Findings of the study overall: In an earlier analysis, about 87% or about 30%: the productive usage of most TCR beta V segments. Investigators reported 164 TCR beta chains as tied to cytomegalovirus.

Germline V gene lookup returns CDR1 SGHTA and CDR2 FQGNSA. Unmatched junction bases numbered 2, after V lost 5 bases and J lost 2 bases. The CDR3 totals 13 residues. Only one count was recorded for this clone. Its cognate antigen is unknown. The study ran its PCR with 60 Vbeta and 13 Jbeta primers. Clones were read by immunoSEQ multiplex PCR, and TCRdb kept only the in-frame ones, dropping some. The table includes about 120,000 clones, approximately 75% detected once. The TCR sequence derives from a man aged 45 to 65 in good health and CMV-seropositive. The chain combines TRBV7-2 with TRBJ1-2, with TRBD1 identical over 7 bases. Input material: PBMCs. The CDR3 loop reads CASSPGQNYGYTF. CDR3 sequence (DNA): TGTGCCAGCAGCCCGGGACAGAACTATGGCTACACCTTC. The full variable domain, rest sourced from reference TRBV7-2 and TRBJ1-2, is GAGVSQSPSNKVTEKGKDVELRCDPISGHTALYWYRQSLGQGLEFLIYFQGNSAPDKSGLPSDRFSAERTGGSVSTLTIQRTQQEDSAVYLCASSPGQNYGYTFGSGTRLTVV.